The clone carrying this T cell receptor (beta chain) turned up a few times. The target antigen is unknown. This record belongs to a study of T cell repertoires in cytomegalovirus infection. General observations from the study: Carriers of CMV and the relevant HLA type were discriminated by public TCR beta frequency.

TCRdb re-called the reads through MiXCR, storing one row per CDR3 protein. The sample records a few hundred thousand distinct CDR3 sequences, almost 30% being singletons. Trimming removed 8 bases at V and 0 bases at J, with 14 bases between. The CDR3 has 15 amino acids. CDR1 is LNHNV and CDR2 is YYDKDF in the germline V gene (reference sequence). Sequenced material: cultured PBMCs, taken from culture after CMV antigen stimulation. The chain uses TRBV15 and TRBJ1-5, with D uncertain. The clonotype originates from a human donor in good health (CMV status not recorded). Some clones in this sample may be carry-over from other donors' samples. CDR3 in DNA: TGTGCCACCGCAGGTGGAGCCCTTAGCAATCAGCCCCAGCATTTT. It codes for CATAGGALSNQPQHF. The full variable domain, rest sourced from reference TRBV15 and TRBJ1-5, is DAMVIQNPRYQVTQFGKPVTLSCSQTLNHNVMYWYQQKSSQAPKLLFHYYDKDFNNEADTPDNFQSRRPNTSFCFLDIRSPGLGDTAMYLCATAGGALSNQPQHFGDGTRLSIL.